Listed below are T cell receptor beta chains from one sample, sequenced in a study of shared clonotypes between healthy human individuals. Sequencing was performed with immunoSEQ multiplex PCR; in TCRdb, only in-frame clones are kept and a portion is missing. The data show around 1.6 million clones, 98% seen once. The sample taken for sequencing was naive CD4+ T cells sorted from blood. These receptors all come from a man aged 25 to 45 in good health. Each CDR3 is given with its conserved first and last residue. D genes are given only for firm matches. Clone size is not always given. Where it is, it says once, few, many or a class for expanded clones.

TRBJ2-2 | TRBV5-4 | NA | NA | CASSLMGPGVGELFF | TGTGCCAGCAGCTTAATGGGGCCAGGGGTCGGGGAGCTGTTTTTT
TRBJ2-5 | TRBV5-4 | NA | NA | CASSIRTAEETQYF | TGTGCCAGCAGCATACGGACAGCCGAAGAGACCCAGTACTTC
TRBJ1-2 | TRBV5-1 | NA | NA | CASSLGSGHPGTTGYTF | TGCGCCAGCAGCTTGGGCTCCGGACATCCTGGGACGACTGGCTACACCTTC
TRBJ2-1 | TRBV6-4 | NA | NA | CASSLSARGNEQFF | TGTGCCAGCAGTCTCTCAGCCAGGGGCAATGAGCAGTTCTTC
TRBJ2-5 | TRBV5-1 | NA | NA | CASRVGAHEETQYF | TGCGCCAGCAGGGTGGGGGCGCATGAAGAGACCCAGTACTTC
TRBJ2-7 | TRBV5-4 | TRBD1 | once | CASSYDRGSSEQYF | TGTGCCAGCAGCTACGACAGGGGGAGTAGTGAGCAGTACTTC
TRBJ2-5 | TRBV9 | TRBD2 | NA | CASSEGLGRGLAGAETQYF | TGTGCCAGCAGCGAGGGACTCGGCCGGGGACTAGCGGGAGCGGAGACCCAGTACTTC
TRBJ2-1 | TRBV11-2 | TRBD2 | NA | CASSTGTSGQFSYNEQFF | TGTGCCAGCAGCACGGGGACTAGCGGGCAATTCTCCTACAATGAGCAGTTCTTC
TRBJ2-1 | TRBV30 | TRBD1 | NA | CAWFRGTVEQFF | TGTGCCTGGTTTAGAGGGACAGTTGAGCAGTTCTTC
TRBJ1-2 | TRBV7-6 | TRBD1 | NA | CASSLVAGGEANYGYTF | TGTGCCAGCAGCTTAGTGGCAGGGGGCGAAGCGAACTATGGCTACACCTTC
TRBJ1-5 | TRBV6-6 | NA | NA | CASSQGNQPQHF | TGTGCCAGCAGTCAGGGGAATCAGCCCCAGCATTTT
TRBJ2-3 | TRBV7-2 | NA | NA | CASSLFSGTDTQYF | TGTGCCAGCAGCTTGTTTAGCGGCACAGATACGCAGTATTTT
TRBJ1-1 | TRBV18 | NA | NA | CASSRQGTSNTEAFF | TGTGCCAGCTCACGGCAGGGGACATCGAACACTGAAGCTTTCTTT
TRBJ2-2 | TRBV9 | NA | NA | CASSVVEGTGELFF | TGTGCCAGCAGCGTAGTCGAGGGGACCGGGGAGCTGTTTTTT
TRBJ2-3 | TRBV6-1 | TRBD1 | NA | CASSEASPGTGFPVLSTDTQYF | TGTGCCAGCAGTGAAGCTAGTCCCGGGACAGGGTTTCCCGTGTTGTCCACAGATACGCAGTATTTT
TRBJ1-2 | TRBV27 | TRBD1 | NA | CASSVTGREGYTF | TGTGCCAGCAGTGTGACAGGGCGTGAGGGCTACACCTTC
TRBJ1-1 | TRBV18 | NA | NA | CASSPLRGAGNTEAFF | TGTGCCAGCTCACCACTCCGTGGGGCAGGGAACACTGAAGCTTTCTTT
TRBJ2-3 | TRBV5-1 | NA | NA | CASTDTDTQYF | TGCGCCAGCACTGACACAGATACGCAGTATTTT
TRBJ2-1 | TRBV30 | NA | NA | CAWSPRFGEQFF | TGTGCCTGGAGCCCCAGGTTCGGTGAGCAGTTCTTC
TRBJ1-2 | TRBV28 | NA | NA | CASSQPGTPNYGYTF | TGTGCCAGCAGTCAACCAGGGACTCCTAACTATGGCTACACCTTC